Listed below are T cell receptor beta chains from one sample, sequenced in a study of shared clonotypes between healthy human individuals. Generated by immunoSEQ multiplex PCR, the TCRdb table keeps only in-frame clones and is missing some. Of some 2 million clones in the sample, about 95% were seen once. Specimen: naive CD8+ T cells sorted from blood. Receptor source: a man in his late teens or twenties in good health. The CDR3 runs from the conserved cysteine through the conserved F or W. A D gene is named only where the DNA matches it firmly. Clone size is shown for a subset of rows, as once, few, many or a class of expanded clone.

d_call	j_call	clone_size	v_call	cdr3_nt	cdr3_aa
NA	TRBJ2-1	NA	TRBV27	TGTGCCAGCAGTGTCTTAAGAGGGAGTGAGCAGTTCTTC	CASSVLRGSEQFF
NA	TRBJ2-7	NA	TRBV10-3	TGTGCCATCAGTGGAGGGAACTTGGGGGACTACGAGCAGTACTTC	CAISGGNLGDYEQYF
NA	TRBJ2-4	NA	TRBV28	TGTGCCAGCAGTTTGGCCCTCACGGACATTCAGTACTTC	CASSLALTDIQYF
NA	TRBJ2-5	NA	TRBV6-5	TGTGCCAGCACCGCTCATCAGGGGACCCAGTACTTC	CASTAHQGTQYF
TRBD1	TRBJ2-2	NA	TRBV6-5	TGTGCCAGCAGTTCGGGACAGGGCGAGACCGGGGAGCTGTTTTTT	CASSSGQGETGELFF
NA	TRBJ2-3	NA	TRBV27	TGTGCCAGCAGTTTAGGGACACACCCTGGCACAGATACGCAGTATTTT	CASSLGTHPGTDTQYF
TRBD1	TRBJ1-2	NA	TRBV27	TGTGCCAGCAGACCCACAGGGGAATTTGGCTATGGCTACACCTTC	CASRPTGEFGYGYTF
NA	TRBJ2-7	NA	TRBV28	TGTGCCAGCAGTGGAGACTCCTACGAGCAGTACTTC	CASSGDSYEQYF
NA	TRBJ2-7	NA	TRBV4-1	TGCGCCAGCAGCCAAGAGACAGCCTACGAGCAGTACTTC	CASSQETAYEQYF
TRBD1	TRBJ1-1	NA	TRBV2	TGTGCCAGCAGTGAAGAGGGGGCAGCTCCACAAGCTTTCTTT	CASSEEGAAPQAFF
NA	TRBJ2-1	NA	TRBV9	TGTGCCAGCAGCGTGGCCGACCAAGTATACAATGAGCAGTTCTTC	CASSVADQVYNEQFF
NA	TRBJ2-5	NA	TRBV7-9	TGTGCCAGCAGCTTACCCGCAGAGACCCAGTACTTC	CASSLPAETQYF
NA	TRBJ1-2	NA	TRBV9	TGTGCCAGCAGCCCAGGGACTTATGGCTACACCTTC	CASSPGTYGYTF
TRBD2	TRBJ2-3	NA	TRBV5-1	TGCGCCAGCAGCTTGGAAGCTAGCGGGAGGCTGGGAGATACGCAGTATTTT	CASSLEASGRLGDTQYF
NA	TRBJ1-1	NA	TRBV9	TGTGCCAGCAGCGTAGAGACGGACATGAACACTGAAGCTTTCTTT	CASSVETDMNTEAFF
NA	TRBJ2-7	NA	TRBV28	TGTGCCAGCAGTTTCGGACAGAACTACGAGCAGTACTTC	CASSFGQNYEQYF
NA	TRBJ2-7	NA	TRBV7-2	TGTGCCAGCAGCCCTGGGCAACCCTACGAGCAGTACTTC	CASSPGQPYEQYF
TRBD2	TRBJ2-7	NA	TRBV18	TGTGCCAGCTCACCGGCGGGAGGCTCCTACGAGCAGTACTTC	CASSPAGGSYEQYF
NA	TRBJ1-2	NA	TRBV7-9	TGTGCCAGCAGCTTATCGTCTGGTGGCTACACCTTC	CASSLSSGGYTF
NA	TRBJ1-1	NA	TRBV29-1	TGCAGCGTTGAAGGGCAGGGGCCTGAAGCTTTCTTT	CSVEGQGPEAFF
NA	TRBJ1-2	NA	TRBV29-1	TGCAGCGTTGAAGACCAAGGGACCCAGTCTAACTATGGCTACACCTTC	CSVEDQGTQSNYGYTF
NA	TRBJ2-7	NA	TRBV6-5	TGTGCCACCACGACTGAAACCTACGAGCAGTACTTC	CATTTETYEQYF
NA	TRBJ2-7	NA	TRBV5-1	TGCGCCAGCAGCTTGGACGGGGCTCCCTACGAGCAGTACTTC	CASSLDGAPYEQYF
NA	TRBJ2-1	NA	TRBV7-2	TGTGCCAGCAGCTTGATTCAGGGATCGCAGTTCTTC	CASSLIQGSQFF
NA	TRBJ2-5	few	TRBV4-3	TGCGCCAGCAGCCAAGACCCCGAGGAGACCCAGTACTTC	CASSQDPEETQYF